Sequencing of this TCR beta chain was carried out in a study of human T cells and chemical hapten exposure. Each CDR3 protein is one row after TCRdb ran MiXCR on the RACE reads. Found here are around 62,000 distinct CDR3 sequences, roughly 6.7% of them singletons; the top ten hold 1.5% to 2%. This clonotype has just a few counts. CDR1 is SGHRS and CDR2 is YFSETQ in the germline V gene. The ends were cut back, 4 bases at V and 6 bases at J, with 11 bases in the middle. The CDR3 has 13 amino acids. Time point of the sample: pre-sensitization, week 0. This sample's treatment: therapeutic diphenylcyclopropenone sensitization with weekly scalp DPC.

This clonotype was sampled from a woman in her twenties or thirties with alopecia areata. Some clones in this sample may be carry-over from other donors' samples. This material consisted of whole blood, taken in connection with sensitization to the hapten diphenylcyclopropenone (DPC). The chain uses TRBV5-1 and TRBJ1-5; D uncertain. The CDR3 loop reads CASSVLSGQPQHF. CDR3 DNA sequence: TGCGCCAGCAGCGTCCTATCGGGTCAGCCCCAGCATTTT.